This T cell receptor (beta chain) emerged from a study of blood T cell repertoires in COVID-19. Across the study: The samples span acute and convalescent COVID-19 from the United States, Italy and Spain. The cDNA or gDNA used as material had been derived from T cells, B-cell-depleted T cells, or PBMCs.

Using immunoSEQ multiplex PCR, the repertoire was profiled, and TCRdb retains in-frame clones only, with some absent. The sample records about 260,000 clones, 75% to 90% being singletons. Trimming pared 5 bases from V and 6 bases from J, leaving 12 bases between. The CDR3 runs 12 residues. Germline CDR1 is SGHKS and CDR2 is YYEKEE (reference sequence). The sequenced material came from peripheral blood. The rearrangement links TRBV5-5 to TRBJ2-7, with D perhaps matching TRBD2 (7 bases). The receptor's source is a man in his thirties or forties with active or convalescent COVID-19. The CDR3 sequence is CASRGGATEQYF. The DNA for the CDR3 is TGTGCCAGCAGGGGGGGGGCCACCGAGCAGTACTTC.